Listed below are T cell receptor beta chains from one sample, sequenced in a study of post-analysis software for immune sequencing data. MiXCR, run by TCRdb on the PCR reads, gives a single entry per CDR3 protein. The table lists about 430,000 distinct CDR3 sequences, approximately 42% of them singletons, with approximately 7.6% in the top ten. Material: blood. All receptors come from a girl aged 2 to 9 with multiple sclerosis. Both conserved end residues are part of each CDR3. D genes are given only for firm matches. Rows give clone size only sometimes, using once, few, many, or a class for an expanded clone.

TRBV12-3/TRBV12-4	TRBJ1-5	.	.	TGTGCCAGCAGTTTATTTCAGGGGCGTGATCAGCCCCAGCATTTT	CASSLFQGRDQPQHF
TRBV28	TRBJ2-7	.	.	TGTGCCAGCAGCCATGGACACTCCGAGCAGTACTTC	CASSHGHSEQYF
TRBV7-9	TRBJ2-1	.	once	TGTGCCAGCAGTCCCCCCGGGGTTAGCTCCTACAATGAGCAGTTCTTC	CASSPPGVSSYNEQFF
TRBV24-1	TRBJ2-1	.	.	TGTGCCACCAGTGATTATGACAGGTACAATGAGCAGTTCTTC	CATSDYDRYNEQFF
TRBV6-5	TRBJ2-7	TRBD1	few	TGTGCCAGCAGTCGGACAGGGAAGGATTACGAGCAGTACTTC	CASSRTGKDYEQYF
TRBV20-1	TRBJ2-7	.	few	TGCAGTGCTAAACAGGGCGTCAACGAGCAGTACTTC	CSAKQGVNEQYF
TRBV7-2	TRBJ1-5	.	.	TGTGCCAGCAGATCTGGGGGGGGGCGCGCACGGGATCAGCCCCAGCATTTT	CASRSGGGRARDQPQHF
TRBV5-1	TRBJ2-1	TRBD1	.	TGCGCCAGCAGCGGGGGACAGTCCTACAATGAGCAGTTCTTC	CASSGGQSYNEQFF
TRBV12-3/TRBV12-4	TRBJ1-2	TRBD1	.	TGTGCCAGCACCCTCAGGGGGCTCGGCTATGGCTACACCTTC	CASTLRGLGYGYTF
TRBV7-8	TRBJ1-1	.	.	TGTGCCAGCAGCTTAGCCGGGACAATTGAAGCTTTCTTT	CASSLAGTIEAFF
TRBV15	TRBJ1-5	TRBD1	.	TGTGCCACCAGCAAGGGACAGGTTGAAAGCAATCAGCCCCAGCATTTT	CATSKGQVESNQPQHF
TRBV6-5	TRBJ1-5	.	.	TGTGCCAGCAGGCACGGGAGGCGACAGCCCCAGCATTTT	CASRHGRRQPQHF
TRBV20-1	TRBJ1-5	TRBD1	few	TGCAGTGCTAGAGATGGGGACAGGGGAACCCTTAGCAATCAGCCCCAGCATTTT	CSARDGDRGTLSNQPQHF
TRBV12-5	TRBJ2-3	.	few	TGTGCTAGTGGTTTGGTACGGCCGGCAGATACGCAGTATTTT	CASGLVRPADTQYF
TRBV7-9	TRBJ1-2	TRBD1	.	TGTGCCAGCAGCCGATTGGGACAGGGGGACTATGGCTACACCTTC	CASSRLGQGDYGYTF
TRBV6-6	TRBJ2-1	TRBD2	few	TGTGCCAGCAGTTCTAGCGGGAGGGCCAATGAGCAGTTCTTC	CASSSSGRANEQFF
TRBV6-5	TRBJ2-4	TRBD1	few	TGTGCCAGCAGTCCCGGGACAGTGCCCAAAAACATTCAGTACTTC	CASSPGTVPKNIQYF
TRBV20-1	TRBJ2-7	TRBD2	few	TGCAGTGCTAGATTAACTAGCGGGAACTACGAGCAGTACTTC	CSARLTSGNYEQYF
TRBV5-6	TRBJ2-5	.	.	TGTGCCAGCAGCGGAATTGACCGGACATACAATGAGCAGTACTTC	CASSGIDRTYNEQYF
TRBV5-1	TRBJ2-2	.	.	TGCGCCAGCAGCGTGGCTGGGGACACCGGGGAGCTGTTTTTT	CASSVAGDTGELFF
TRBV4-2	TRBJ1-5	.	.	TGTGCCAGCAGCCAAGATCCAGCAAATCAGCCCCAGCATTTT	CASSQDPANQPQHF
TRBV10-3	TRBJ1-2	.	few	TGTGCCATCGGCGCCGCCCCATCGCCGAACTATGGCTACACCTTC	CAIGAAPSPNYGYTF
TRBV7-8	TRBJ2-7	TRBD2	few	TGTGCCAGCAGTCGCAACGTTGCGGGGGGATCCTACGAGCAGTACTTC	CASSRNVAGGSYEQYF
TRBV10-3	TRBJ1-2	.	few	TGTGCCAGCAGTCAAGCCTATGGCTACACCTTC	CASSQAYGYTF
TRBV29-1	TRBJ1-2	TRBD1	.	TGCAGCGTTGAACGGGACAGGGGTGGCTACACCTTC	CSVERDRGGYTF
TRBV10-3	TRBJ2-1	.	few	TGTGCCATCAGTGGTCGGGACAATGAGCAGTTCTTC	CAISGRDNEQFF
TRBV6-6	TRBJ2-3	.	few	TGTGCCAGCAGTTTCACCGATGGTACGCAGTATTTT	CASSFTDGTQYF
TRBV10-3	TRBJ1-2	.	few	TGTGCCATCAGTGAGTCGATAATGATGGGCTTCTATGGCTACACCTTC	CAISESIMMGFYGYTF
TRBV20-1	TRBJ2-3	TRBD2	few	TGCAGTGCTAGAGACTTTTCTAGCGGGAGAACAGATACGCAGTATTTT	CSARDFSSGRTDTQYF
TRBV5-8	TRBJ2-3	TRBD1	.	TGTGCCAGCAGCTTCCGAGGGACAGGGATCCCCCAGCGGGTCGATACGCAGTATTTT	CASSFRGTGIPQRVDTQYF
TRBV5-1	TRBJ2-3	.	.	TGCGCCAGCCAAGAGGGATTTAGCACAGATACGCAGTATTTT	CASQEGFSTDTQYF
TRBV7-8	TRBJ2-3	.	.	TGTGCCAGCAACCTAGGGGGGGCACGAGCAGATACGCAGTATTTT	CASNLGGARADTQYF
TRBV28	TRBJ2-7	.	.	TGTGCCAGCAGTTACGATAACAGGGACGAGCAGTACTTC	CASSYDNRDEQYF
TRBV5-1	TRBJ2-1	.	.	TGCGCCAGCAGCTTGGCCTCGAAGCAGTTCTTC	CASSLASKQFF
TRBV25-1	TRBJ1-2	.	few	TGTGCCAGCAGTGAATTTGGGGCGGTGGATGGCTACACCTTC	CASSEFGAVDGYTF
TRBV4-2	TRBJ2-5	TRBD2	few	TGTGCCAGCAGCCAAGGACCTCCTAATAGCGGGGTACAAGAGACCCAGTACTTC	CASSQGPPNSGVQETQYF
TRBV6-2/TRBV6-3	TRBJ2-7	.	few	TGTGCCAGCAGTGGCTGGGACTCGCAAGGTTGCGAGCAGTACTTC	CASSGWDSQGCEQYF
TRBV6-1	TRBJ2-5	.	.	TGTGCCAGCAGTGTCATTGGGGACTCCGGGCAAGAGACCCAGTACTTC	CASSVIGDSGQETQYF
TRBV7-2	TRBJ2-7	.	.	TGTGCCAGCAGCCGATACCTCGAATCCTACGAGCAGTACTTC	CASSRYLESYEQYF
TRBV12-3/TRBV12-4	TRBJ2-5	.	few	TGTGCCAGCACCATCGCGGGCTCCCAAGAGACCCAGTACTTC	CASTIAGSQETQYF
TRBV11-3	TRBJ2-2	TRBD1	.	TGTGCCAGCAGCCGTCGAGGGGGCTCCGGGGAGCTGTTTTTT	CASSRRGGSGELFF
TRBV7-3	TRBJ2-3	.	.	TGTGCCAGCAGTTTGGGGGGACAAGATACGCAGTATTTT	CASSLGGQDTQYF
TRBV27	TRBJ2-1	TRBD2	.	TGTGCCAGCCGCGCCCCCGGGAGGCCGACGGATGAGCAGTTCTTC	CASRAPGRPTDEQFF
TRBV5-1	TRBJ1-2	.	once	TGCGCCAGCAGCTTGAGGACAGAAACTAACTATGGCTACACCTTC	CASSLRTETNYGYTF
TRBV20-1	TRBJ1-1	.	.	TGCAGTGCTAGGGGACCGACATACACTGAAGCTTTCTTT	CSARGPTYTEAFF
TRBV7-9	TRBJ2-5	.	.	TGTGCCAGCAGCTCTTTGGGAGTCGAGACCCAGTACTTC	CASSSLGVETQYF
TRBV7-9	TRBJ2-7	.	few	TGTGCCAGCAGCTTAGTTAGCGGAACCTACGAGCAGTACTTC	CASSLVSGTYEQYF
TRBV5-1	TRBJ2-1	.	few	TGCGCCAGCAGCTTGGCTACGGATGAGCAGTTCTTC	CASSLATDEQFF
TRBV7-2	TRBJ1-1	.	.	TGTGCCAGCAGCTATAACAGGGCCTGGGACACTGAAGCTTTCTTT	CASSYNRAWDTEAFF
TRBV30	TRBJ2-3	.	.	TGTGCCTGGAGATGGAGGGAAACAGATACGCAGTATTTT	CAWRWRETDTQYF
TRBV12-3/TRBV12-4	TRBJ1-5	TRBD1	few	TGTGCCAGCAGTTTACGGGACAGGGCCGCAGGTCAGCCCCAGCATTTT	CASSLRDRAAGQPQHF
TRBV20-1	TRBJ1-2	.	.	TGCAGTGCTGGAAACAGGGATGGCCTATATGGCTACACCTTC	CSAGNRDGLYGYTF
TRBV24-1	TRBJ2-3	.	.	TGTGCCACCAGTGAGATGACACACCCGGGCACAGATACGCAGTATTTT	CATSEMTHPGTDTQYF
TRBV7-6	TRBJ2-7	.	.	TGTGCCAGCAGCGGTTACAGGGGTAGGACTAACGAGCAGTACTTC	CASSGYRGRTNEQYF
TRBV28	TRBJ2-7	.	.	TGTGCTAGCAGTTTATTGGGGGGTAGCTCCTACGAGCAGTACTTC	CASSLLGGSSYEQYF
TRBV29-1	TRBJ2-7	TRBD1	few	TGCAGCGTTGTAGGGACAGGGATCCACGAGCAGTACTTC	CSVVGTGIHEQYF
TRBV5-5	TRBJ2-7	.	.	TGTGCCAGCAGCTTGGTGCAGGTTTCAGCCTACGAGCAGTACTTC	CASSLVQVSAYEQYF
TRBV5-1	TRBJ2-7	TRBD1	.	TGCGCCAGCCGGAGGACAGGGGGGACCTACGAGCAGTACTTC	CASRRTGGTYEQYF
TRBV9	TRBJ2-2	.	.	TGTGCCAGCACCGCTGGCGGACGGCCCGGGGAGCGGTTTTTT	CASTAGGRPGERFF
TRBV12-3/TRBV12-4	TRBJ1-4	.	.	TGTGCCAGCAGCCCGCAAAAGAATGAAAAACTGTTTTTT	CASSPQKNEKLFF